This T cell receptor beta chain originates from a study of T cells in Graves' hyperthyroidism and ophthalmopathy (dated by TCRdb to 2018 to 2020). With regard to the full study: Peripheral blood was sampled at the time of initial diagnosis, prior to any treatment. After blood sampling, hyperthyroidism patients were treated with methimazole at a starting dose of 30 mg daily, and ophthalmopathy patients were treated with high-dose intravenous methylprednisolone. According to the paper, TCR Vbeta CDR3 sequencing was carried out on over 130 peripheral blood samples, which came from more than 40 ophthalmopathy, about 75 hyperthyroidism and 17 progressor patients. Prospective prediction of ophthalmopathy was tested in an independent validation cohort of approximately 19 hyperthyroidism patients and some 17 patients who later progressed to ophthalmopathy. In about 6 Graves' hyperthyroidism patients, the study also compared T-cell repertoires from thyroid tissue with T-cell repertoires from blood. TCR V-J signatures able to tell the groups apart were searched for in a discovery cohort of around 95 patients, of whom approximately 40 had Graves' ophthalmopathy and about 55 had stable Graves' hyperthyroidism. The approximately 100 discovery patients were randomly split 7:3 into training and test sets.

This clonotype came up many times. Its recognized antigen is unknown. Per-base qualities were not stored, and no clone one base away is much larger. The TCR beta CDR3 regions were amplified from RNA transcripts. The first round of RT-PCR for the TCR CDR3 was performed with the HTBI primer set and the Qiagen OneStep RT-PCR kit. Libraries were constructed in a second round of multiplex PCR, after which size selection and purification were carried out. Sequencing of the libraries was done on an Illumina HiSeq2000 using paired-end 100 bp reads. On the study's bioinformatics: Raw data were processed with SOAPnuke, discarding reads with adapters, uncalled bases, mean Phred below 15, or no exact constant-primer or identifier match. High-quality paired reads were merged with COPE v1.2.5, and unique nucleotide sequences were defined as clonotypes. Clonotypes were aligned to IMGT TRBV, TRBD and TRBJ reference segments using MiTCR v1.1. The analysis was restricted to V-J combinations with a frequency above 0.0001, which together covered approximately 99% of the repertoires. The TCS score was defined as the ratio of F50 (clonal expansion) to E x V (chaos), calculated using BLOSUM62-based TCRdist between CDR3 peptides within each V-J. Welch's t-statistics and random forest reduced fewer than 600 V-J features to some 14, which were used in a naive Bayes classifier (R e1071). TCRdb reran the public reads through fastp at Q25 and MiXCR, keeping productive beta chains. Entries are consolidated by CDR3 protein sequence, retaining the most common genes and DNA. TCRdb, rather than the study authors, made the V and J calls. Present in this sample are around 340,000 distinct CDR3 sequences, around 20% of which were seen just once. Jointly, the top ten make up around 48% of the sample.

Stable Graves' hyperthyroidism was defined as no progression to ophthalmopathy during 18 months of follow-up. Hyperthyroidism patients were newly diagnosed, with disease duration under 2 months, and aged 18 to 65 years. Patients with uncontrolled infections, other autoimmune diseases, pregnancy or lactation were excluded. Diagnoses were based on clinical symptoms, serum thyroxine and TRAb, thyroid ultrasound and orbital computed tomography. Ficoll-Paque density gradient centrifugation was used to isolate PBMCs from 8 to 10 ml of fresh peripheral blood. Total RNA was extracted using Trizol reagent, and RNA quality was assessed on an Agilent 2100 Bioanalyzer. Beyond this particular receptor, the publication reports: No statistical method was used to set the sample size in advance, and investigators knew the group allocation. Blood samples also contained most of the expanded thyroid clonotypes (frequency above 0.001), which suggests that blood repertoires may reflect thyroid immune responses. In validation, progression to ophthalmopathy was predicted by the model with almost 71% sensitivity and roughly 76% specificity, a median of roughly six months before onset. A model built on a 13 V-J signature distinguished ophthalmopathy from stable hyperthyroidism, reaching roughly 88% sensitivity and about 81% specificity in cross-validation and 80%/75% in testing.

CDR1 SGHTA and CDR2 FQGTGA were looked up in the germline V gene. The junction shows trimming of 4 bases on V and 0 bases on J, plus 15 bases between the germline ends. From cysteine to phenylalanine, the CDR3 is 16 amino acids long. CDR3 DNA is the only sequence kept; it has 48 bases, read in frame from the first base. The sample was blood. This sequence uses TRBV7-3 and TRBJ1-1, and possibly TRBD1, on 5 matching bases. This receptor was obtained from a woman between 45 and 60 years old with Graves' hyperthyroidism. The CDR3 reads CASSSSNRGLNTEAFF. The sequenced DNA: TGTGCCAGCAGCTCCTCAAACCGGGGCCTGAACACTGAAGCTTTCTTT.